The clone carrying this T cell receptor beta chain was recorded at least ten times. Its antigen is as yet unknown. Preparation of TCR beta libraries was done by quantitative 5'-RACE with molecular barcodes. One entry per CDR3 protein, called by TCRdb with MiXCR from the 5' RACE reads. The table shows around 770,000 distinct CDR3 sequences, with approximately 10% occurring only once. This sample stems from a study of CD8 T cells in ankylosing spondylitis. Germline V gene lookup returns CDR1 SGHTA and CDR2 FQGNSA. The V end lost 7 bases, the J end lost 0 bases, and 13 bases lay between the germline ends. CDR3 length: 14 residues. Study results and caveats: Under 10 highly homologous variants formed a TCR beta motif that appeared characteristic of ankylosing spondylitis blood.

The sequence was obtained from a male donor with ankylosing spondylitis. Sample: blood, either unsorted or a sorted T cell fraction (not recorded which). V and J are TRBV7-2 and TRBJ2-7, with D maybe TRBD2 (5 bases). This chain's CDR3 is CASKRALFSYEQYF. CDR3 nucleotides: TGTGCCAGCAAGAGGGCCCTCTTCTCCTACGAGCAGTACTTC.